The 12 T cell receptor beta chains reported below all come from one sample, sequenced in a study of T cell responses to AZD1222 COVID-19 vaccine. The assay was immunoSEQ multiplex PCR, and TCRdb's table has in-frame clones only and misses some. The data contain some 92,000 clones, about 90% of them seen just once; the ten biggest clones take up roughly 5%. The input for sequencing was peripheral blood, taken on day 0 of MenACWY control vaccination. These receptors all come from an adult in good health.

V gene TRBV7-9 combines with J gene TRBJ1-2, with D uncertain. Trimming left V 6 bases short and J 8 bases short, with 7 bases between. The CDR3 totals 10 residues. Per the germline V gene, CDR1 is SEHNR and CDR2 is FQNEAQ (reference sequence). Here the CDR3 reads CASSRAGYTF. CDR3 in DNA: TGTGCCAGCAGTCGAGCAGGCTACACCTTC.

V and J are TRBV7-9 and TRBJ2-7; TRBD1 agrees at 7 bases. The germline CDR1 and CDR2 sequences are SEHNR and FQNEAQ (reference sequence). J was trimmed by 2 bases and V by 4 bases; bases with no gene match: 2. The CDR3 runs 13 residues. CDR3 sequence reads: CASSYGTAYEQYF. The CDR3 nucleotides read TGTGCCAGCAGCTACGGGACAGCCTACGAGCAGTACTTC. The full variable domain, rest sourced from reference TRBV7-9 and TRBJ2-7, is DTGVSQNPRHKITKRGQNVTFRCDPISEHNRLYWYRQTLGQGPEFLTYFQNEAQLEKSRLLSDRFSAERPKGSFSTLEIQRTEQGDSAMYLCASSYGTAYEQYFGPGTRLTVT.

This chain links TRBV3-1 (or the pseudogene TRBV3-2) with TRBJ1-1, with D unresolved. Trimming shortened V by 1 base and J by 11 bases, and 17 bases separated the two germline ends. Germline V gene sequence: CDR1 LGHDT, CDR2 YNNKEL (reference sequence). The CDR3 totals 14 residues. The CDR3 reads CASSQGRPTRYAFF. CDR3 nucleotides: TGTGCCAGCAGCCAAGGGAGACCAACACGGTATGCTTTCTTT.

The DNA of the CDR3 is TGTGCCAGCAGCTTAACAGGGGATCCACCCGAAAAACTGTTTTTT. Translated: CASSLTGDPPEKLFF. The chain is built from TRBV7-9 and TRBJ1-4, with 7 nucleotides matching TRBD1. The V gene's germline CDR1 is SEHNR and CDR2 FQNEAQ (reference sequence). This CDR3 contains 15 residues. Unmatched junction bases numbered 8, after V lost 2 bases and J lost 8 bases.

V is TRBV2 and J is TRBJ2-7; 9 bases fit TRBD1. CDR3 length: 14 residues. V lost 8 bases to trimming and J lost 2 bases; unmatched junction nucleotides: 7. The germline V gene has CDR1 SNHLY and CDR2 FYNNEI. The CDR3: CASDRGSFTYEQYF. CDR3 in DNA: TGTGCCAGCGACAGGGGGTCCTTTACCTACGAGCAGTACTTC.

This clone was seen a single time. The V and J genes are TRBV14 and TRBJ2-7, with 9 positions matching TRBD1. This CDR3 has 15 amino acids. The V segment lost 2 bases and the J segment 6 bases; nucleotides outside the gene matches: 8. CDR1 SGHDN and CDR2 FVKESK come from the germline V gene. In nucleotides, the CDR3 is TGTGCCAGCAGCCAATTGGACAGGGGCGTTTTCGAGCAGTACTTC. Protein sequence: CASSQLDRGVFEQYF. Full variable domain (rest looked up from reference TRBV14 and TRBJ2-7): EAGVTQFPSHSVIEKGQTVTLRCDPISGHDNLYWYRRVMGKEIKFLLHFVKESKQDESGMPNNRFLAERTGGTYSTLKVQPAELEDSGVYFCASSQLDRGVFEQYFGPGTRLTVT.

The chain carries TRBV20-1 and TRBJ2-5; D call uncertain. V lost 3 bases and J 9 bases, leaving 5 bases between the germline ends. This CDR3 has 9 amino acids. CDR1 and CDR2 (germline): DFQATT, SNEGSKA (reference sequence). CDR3 coding DNA: TGCAGTGCTAGTATACCCCAGTACTTC. It encodes CSASIPQYF.

The chain joins TRBV28 to TRBJ1-2; D uncertain. Germline CDR1 reads MDHEN; CDR2 reads SYDVKM. The CDR3 contains 13 residues. Trimming cost V 8 bases and J 0 bases, with 10 bases left between them. The CDR3 sequence: CASSPASNYGYTF. CDR3 in DNA: TGTGCCAGCTCGCCCGCCTCTAACTATGGCTACACCTTC.

The CDR3 sequence is CASSQDPASGRPSPYEQYF. DNA of the CDR3: TGCGCCAGCAGCCAAGATCCGGCTAGCGGGAGGCCCAGCCCCTACGAGCAGTACTTC. The gene calls are TRBV4-1 and TRBJ2-7; 11 nucleotides align to TRBD2. CDR1 and CDR2 from the germline V gene are MGHRA and YSYEKL. This CDR3 is 19 amino acids long. Trimming removed 0 bases from V and 2 bases from J; junction bases left unmatched: 12.

The J gene is TRBJ2-3, the V gene TRBV12-3 or TRBV12-4; D gene unclear. This CDR3 has 12 amino acids. V was shortened by 6 bases and J by 2 bases, with 6 bases between the two germline ends. CDR3 DNA sequence: TGTGCCAGCAGCGCCTTCACAGATACGCAGTATTTT. The encoded protein is CASSAFTDTQYF.

The V and J genes are TRBV7-9 and TRBJ1-5, with D possibly matching TRBD1 (6 bases). Looked up from germline, CDR1 is SEHNR and CDR2 is FQNEAQ (reference sequence). The V and J ends lost 1 base and 1 base respectively, with 8 bases between them. This CDR3 is 15 amino acids long. The CDR3 coding sequence is TGTGCCAGCAGCTTAGGGGGGCACAGCAATCAGCCCCAGCATTTT. The encoded protein is CASSLGGHSNQPQHF.

The gene calls are TRBV28 and TRBJ2-3; D might be TRBD1 or TRBD2, each matching 6 bases. With 8 bases removed from V and 0 bases from J, the gap between germline ends came to 12 bases. The CDR3 runs to 14 residues. The V gene's germline CDR1 is MDHEN and CDR2 SYDVKM. The CDR3 nucleotides read TGTGCCAGCGGGGGGCGAGCCAGCACAGATACGCAGTATTTT. This sequence encodes CASGGRASTDTQYF.